This T cell receptor (beta chain) was observed in a study of CD8+CD57+ T cells in acquired aplastic anemia. Study-wide results and limits: Patients and controls turned out to have twenty-nine CD8+ CDR3 sequences in common.

This CDR3 has 15 residues. The junction had 8 bases not matched to a gene; V was cut back by 5 bases and J by 4 bases. Looked up from germline, CDR1 is ENHRY and CDR2 is SYGVKD. A word on this clonotype: Antigen: not known.

All patients picked for sequencing had shown, by flow cytometry, an expansion of CD8+CD57+ cells. Genomic DNA served as template for TCR beta VDJ and CDR3 profiling. TCRdb re-called the reads with MiXCR, one entry per CDR3 protein. In the table there are fewer than 200,000 distinct CDR3 sequences, about two thirds of which are singletons. This chain connects TRBV10-3 to TRBJ2-7, with 10 nucleotides matching TRBD1. Material: sorted CD4+, CD8+, or CD8+CD57+ T cells (not recorded which) from PBMCs. The source of this sequence is a human donor with aplastic anemia. The CDR3 nucleotides read TGTGCCATCAGTAGGACAGGGGGTCCGCTTTACGAGCAGTACTTC. Its protein product is CAISRTGGPLYEQYF.